This T cell receptor beta chain comes out of a study of vaccination effects on CD4 cells after COVID-19. On the study more broadly: Sampling occurred a median 72 days post second dose, range 14 to 241.

Using immunoSEQ multiplex PCR, the repertoire was profiled, and TCRdb retains in-frame clones only, with some absent. The sample contains tens of thousands of clones, 73% of which appear only once. Germline CDR1 is MNHEY and CDR2 is SVGAGI. V lost 2 bases, J lost 6 bases, and 5 bases stayed unmatched. The CDR3 has 15 residues. Study-wide results and limits: Both infection-induced and vaccine-induced clones contracted markedly at late post-vaccination timepoints.

A word on this clone: Its antigen is as yet unknown.

Antigen-specific CD4+ T cell clonotypes were called by their expansion after viral peptide-pool culture in ViraFEST. Subsequent to 10 days of culture, CD4+ T cells were isolated. Two-dose BNT162b2 or mRNA-1273 vaccination was given to participants. For each well, over 1.5 million PBMC were cultured with about 10 IU/ml IL-2 and 9 to 10 ug/ml peptides. Material: CD4+ T cells from PBMCs cultured with HCoV-229E spike peptides, obtained after COVID-19 vaccination. The sequence came from a human donor who received a COVID-19 vaccine. The J gene is TRBJ2-2, the V gene TRBV6-5; 8 bases fit TRBD1. The CDR3 loop is CASSYTTGAAGELFF. The CDR3 coding sequence is TGTGCCAGCAGTTACACGACAGGGGCCGCCGGGGAGCTGTTTTTT.